Shown below are 25 T cell receptor beta chains from a single sample sequenced in a study of blood T cell repertoires in COVID-19. TCRdb's copy holds only in-frame clones and misses some; the assay was immunoSEQ multiplex PCR. The repertoire holds about 88,000 clones, with about 71% as singletons. What was sequenced was peripheral blood. The origin of the receptors is a woman aged 60 to 75 in a cohort sampled during active or convalescent COVID-19.

The J gene is TRBJ2-1, the V gene TRBV4-2; TRBD1 matches at 9 bases. This CDR3 comprises 17 residues. V lost 1 base and J lost 6; bases outside the gene matches: 10. Germline V gene data show CDR1 as LGHNA and CDR2 as YNFKEQ. CDR3 sequence: CASSQVLGGQGPNEQFF. DNA of the CDR3: TGTGCCAGCAGCCAAGTTCTAGGGGGACAGGGCCCCAATGAGCAGTTCTTC.

The chain links TRBV19 to TRBJ2-5; 7 positions agree with TRBD2. CDR3 length: 12 residues. With V trimmed by 6 bases and J by 5 bases, 3 bases remained unmatched. CDR1 and CDR2 from the germline V gene are LNHDA and SQIVND (reference sequence). CDR3 amino acids: CASSHGGETQYF. Here the CDR3 DNA reads TGTGCCAGTAGCCACGGGGGGGAGACCCAGTACTTC. The entire variable domain, with the rest obtained from reference TRBV19 and TRBJ2-5, is as follows: DGGITQSPKYLFRKEGQNVTLSCEQNLNHDAMYWYRQDPGQGLRLIYYSQIVNDFQKGDIAEGYSVSREKKESFPLTVTSAQKNPTAFYLCASSHGGETQYFGPGTRLLVL.

This chain links TRBV6-2 or TRBV6-3 with TRBJ2-1; TRBD1 aligns across 9 bases. The germline gives CDR1 MNHEY, CDR2 SVGEGT. The CDR3 has 16 residues. V shed 4 bases, J shed 6 bases, and the junction held 10 bases outside the gene matches. The CDR3 DNA sequence: TGTGCCAGCAGTTTCACCGGGACAGGGACTGGCAATGAGCAGTTCTTC. This translates into CASSFTGTGTGNEQFF.

The chain recombines TRBV3-1 (or the pseudogene TRBV3-2) with TRBJ2-7, with 8 bases fitting TRBD2. The junction had 5 bases not matched to a gene; V was cut back by 4 bases and J by 3 bases. CDR3 size: 14 residues. In germline, CDR1 is LGHDT, CDR2 YNNKEL (reference sequence). The CDR3 DNA reads TGTGCCAGCAGCCTCTTAGCGGGGAGCTACGAGCAGTACTTC. Residues: CASSLLAGSYEQYF.

The chain has TRBV28 and TRBJ2-7; a weak D match, TRBD1 (6 bases). With 4 bases removed from V and 3 bases from J, the gap between germline ends came to 16 bases. This CDR3 comprises 15 residues. Per germline, CDR1 MDHEN and CDR2 SYDVKM. The CDR3 loop reads CASSSLRTASYEQYF. The CDR3 coding sequence is TGTGCCAGCAGTTCCCTCCGGACAGCCAGCTACGAGCAGTACTTC.

This clone was found a few times. The DNA of the CDR3 is TGTGCCAGCAGCTTGGGTGGACTAGCGGGGGGAGAGACCCAGTACTTC. This translates into CASSLGGLAGGETQYF. The chain combines TRBV5-4 with TRBJ2-5; 14 bases align to TRBD2. With 0 bases clipped from V and 4 bases from J, the junction kept 2 bases outside the gene matches. This CDR3 is built from 16 residues. From germline, CDR1 is SGHNT and CDR2 YYREEE (reference sequence).

The chain carries TRBV19 and TRBJ2-1; 9 bases agree with TRBD2. Germline V gives CDR1 LNHDA, CDR2 SQIVND (reference sequence). With V trimmed by 4 bases and J by 0 bases, 4 bases remained unmatched. The CDR3 totals 16 residues. This CDR3 reads CASSTSGVSSYNEQFF. CDR3 bases: TGTGCCAGTAGTACTAGCGGGGTTAGCTCCTACAATGAGCAGTTCTTC.

The V gene is TRBV6-1, the J gene TRBJ2-5, with 7 bases aligning to TRBD1. Unmatched junction bases numbered 4, after V lost 2 bases and J lost 1 base. From germline, CDR1 is MNHNS and CDR2 SASEGT. CDR3 size: 15 residues. CDR3 sequence: CASSEWDSIQETQYF. The CDR3, as DNA: TGTGCCAGCAGTGAATGGGACAGCATCCAAGAGACCCAGTACTTC.

Only a few counts were recorded for this clone. The chain couples TRBV7-2 to TRBJ2-3; possibly TRBD2 for D (6 bases). The CDR3 sequence is 15 residues long. CDR1 is SGHTA and CDR2 is FQGNSA in the germline V gene. The V and J ends lost 4 bases and 1 base respectively, with 12 bases between them. CDR3 sequence: CASSYLGGGTDTQYF. CDR3 in DNA: TGTGCCAGCAGCTATCTGGGCGGGGGCACAGATACGCAGTATTTT.

This sequence joins TRBV30 and TRBJ1-6; D is unclear. Germline V gives CDR1 GTSNPN, CDR2 SVGIG (reference sequence). Trimming pared 3 bases from V and 8 bases from J, leaving 14 bases between. The CDR3 covers 14 residues. The CDR3 nucleotides read TGTGCCTGGAGATCCCCCCAGAGGGATTCACCCCTCCACTTT. Translating it yields CAWRSPQRDSPLHF.

The V gene is TRBV4-3, the J gene TRBJ2-7; possible D gene TRBD2, 6 bases. The CDR3 covers 15 residues. Germline CDR1 is LGHNA and CDR2 is YSLEER. V shed 4 bases and J shed 6 bases, with 19 bases lying between them. CDR3 sequence: CASSPRLGGFGEQYF. The CDR3 region has the DNA TGCGCCAGCAGCCCGAGATTAGGAGGGTTTGGCGAGCAGTACTTC.

This chain uses TRBV5-1 with TRBJ2-3, with a tentative D call TRBD1 (6 bases). Germline V lookup: CDR1 SGHRS, CDR2 YFSETQ. The CDR3 extends over 15 amino acids. The V and J ends lost 0 bases and 0 bases respectively, with 8 bases between them. In nucleotides, the CDR3 is TGCGCCAGCAGCTTGGGGGGGCGTAGCACAGATACGCAGTATTTT. It specifies CASSLGGRSTDTQYF.

This sequence joins TRBV19 and TRBJ2-3, with 8 bases lining up with TRBD2. Germline V lookup: CDR1 LNHDA, CDR2 SQIVND (reference sequence). This CDR3 region has 18 residues. Trimming took 4 bases from V and 5 from J; bases not matched to a gene: 17. The CDR3 nucleotides are TGTGCCAGTAGTAGACCCGCCCTGGGTAGCGGGGAGGGAGATACGCAGTATTTT. Amino acids: CASSRPALGSGEGDTQYF.

The genes are TRBV6-5 and TRBJ2-2; 8 bases are shared with TRBD1. Germline V gives CDR1 MNHEY, CDR2 SVGAGI. This CDR3 comprises 15 residues. Trimming took 5 bases from V and 4 from J; bases not matched to a gene: 6. The CDR3 region has the DNA TGTGCCAGCAGTCCTGACAGGGGAAGCACCGGGGAGCTGTTTTTT. Encoded protein: CASSPDRGSTGELFF.

The chain uses TRBV5-4 and TRBJ2-3; 13 bases match TRBD2. Trimming cost V 4 bases and J 0 bases; bases outside gene matches: 8. The CDR3 is 18 amino acids. In germline, CDR1 is SGHNT, CDR2 YYREEE (reference sequence). The chain's CDR3 is CASSGTGTSGASTDTQYF. Written as DNA, the CDR3 is TGTGCCAGCAGCGGAACCGGGACTAGCGGGGCTAGCACAGATACGCAGTATTTT. Looking up the rest from reference TRBV5-4 and TRBJ2-3 gives the full variable domain: ETGVTQSPTHLIKTRGQQVTLRCSSQSGHNTVSWYQQALGQGPQFIFQYYREEENGRGNFPPRFSGLQFPNYSSELNVNALELDDSALYLCASSGTGTSGASTDTQYFGPGTRLTVL.

The gene calls are TRBV11-2 and TRBJ2-6, with D perhaps matching TRBD1 (6 bases). In germline, CDR1 is SGHAT, CDR2 FQNNGV. CDR3 size: 16 residues. Trimming shortened V by 6 bases and J by 0 bases, and 12 bases separated the two germline ends. The CDR3: CASSSGVRSGANVLTF. Here the CDR3 DNA reads TGTGCCAGCAGTTCAGGGGTCCGCTCTGGGGCCAACGTCCTGACTTTC. The variable domain in full, completed from reference TRBV11-2 and TRBJ2-6, reads EAGVAQSPRYKIIEKRQSVAFWCNPISGHATLYWYQQILGQGPKLLIQFQNNGVVDDSQLPKDRFSAERLKGVDSTLKIQPAKLEDSAVYLCASSSGVRSGANVLTFGAGSRLTVL.

The chain has TRBV2 and TRBJ1-2, with 10 bases lining up with TRBD1. CDR3 length: 13 residues. The junction had 7 bases not matched to a gene; V was cut back by 8 bases and J by 7 bases. The germline gives CDR1 SNHLY, CDR2 FYNNEI. DNA of the CDR3: TGTGCCAGCGGGACAGGGGAATCTGGTGGCTACACCTTC. Protein sequence: CASGTGESGGYTF.

J is TRBJ2-1 and V is TRBV25-1; 8 bases map to TRBD2. CDR1 and CDR2 (germline): MGHDK, SYGVNS. The CDR3 extends over 15 amino acids. With 1 base clipped from V and 6 bases from J, the junction kept 5 bases outside the gene matches. The CDR3 sequence: CASSESIGGVNEQFF. The CDR3, as DNA: TGTGCCAGCAGTGAATCCATCGGGGGGGTCAATGAGCAGTTCTTC.

This chain connects TRBV5-1 to TRBJ1-1, with D perhaps matching TRBD1 (5 bases). Trimming cost V 0 bases and J 4 bases, with 13 bases left between them. Per the germline V gene, CDR1 is SGHRS and CDR2 is YFSETQ. The CDR3 extends over 15 amino acids. In DNA form, the CDR3 reads TGCGCCAGCAGCTTGGTTTGGGAAAGGGGCACTGAAGCTTTCTTT. This sequence encodes CASSLVWERGTEAFF.

Only a few counts were recorded for this clone. V is TRBV9 and J is TRBJ2-5; D gene uncertain. The CDR3 covers 15 residues. Germline V gives CDR1 SGDLS, CDR2 YYNGEE. The V gene lost 0 bases and the J gene lost 1 base, with 10 bases spanning the gap. This CDR3 is CASSVGGNFQETQYF. CDR3 bases: TGTGCCAGCAGCGTAGGCGGCAACTTCCAAGAGACCCAGTACTTC.

The chain couples TRBV6-5 to TRBJ1-5; D is perhaps TRBD1 (6 bases). Germline V gene data show CDR1 as MNHEY and CDR2 as SVGAGI. Trimming removed 8 bases at V and 5 bases at J, with 13 bases between. The CDR3 runs to 13 residues. The DNA of the CDR3 is TGTGCCAGCGGAACAGGGTTCGATCAGCCCCAGCATTTT. It translates to CASGTGFDQPQHF.

This chain links TRBV5-1 with TRBJ2-7; 8 nucleotides line up with TRBD2. The germline gives CDR1 SGHRS, CDR2 YFSETQ. This CDR3 has 14 residues. The J segment lost 2 bases and the V segment lost 2 bases, leaving 3 bases of the junction unmatched. The CDR3 sequence is CASSLAGVTYEQYF. For the CDR3, the DNA is TGCGCCAGCAGCTTAGCGGGGGTGACCTACGAGCAGTACTTC.

The V call is TRBV27, the J call TRBJ1-2; D might be TRBD1 (6 bases). The CDR3 has 16 amino acids. V lost 6 bases and J 2 bases, leaving 19 bases between the germline ends. The germline CDR1 and CDR2 sequences are MNHEY and SMNVEV (reference sequence). The CDR3: CASRYLSGTLNYGYTF. Here the CDR3 DNA reads TGTGCCAGCAGATACCTATCCGGGACACTGAACTATGGCTACACCTTC.

The DNA for the CDR3 is TGTGCCAGCAGTTACTCGAAGCAGGCCTACGAGCAGTACTTC. The encoded protein is CASSYSKQAYEQYF. This chain joins TRBV6-5 and TRBJ2-7; D is ambiguous. From germline, CDR1 is MNHEY and CDR2 SVGAGI. V dropped 0 bases and J dropped 2 bases, with 8 bases sitting between them. CDR3 length: 14 residues.

This chain joins TRBV10-2 and TRBJ2-1; TRBD1 is a possible D gene (5 bases). The CDR3 is 13 residues long. The germline V and J ends were trimmed by 8 bases and 5 bases, with 13 bases remaining between them. In germline, CDR1 is WSHSY, CDR2 SAAADI. The CDR3: CASEGATHNEQFF. In DNA form, the CDR3 reads TGCGCCAGCGAAGGGGCCACTCACAATGAGCAGTTCTTC.